This T cell receptor beta chain appears in the sequencing data of a study of T cell responses to AZD1222 COVID-19 vaccine. Study-level results: At 160-218 and 743-854, vaccine-associated CD4 TCRs were dominant, and they spanned spike.

Repertoires were generated with immunoSEQ multiplex PCR, while TCRdb's copy carries only in-frame clones and drops some. Of about 45,000 clones in the sample, 80% were seen once. Notes on this clone: Its antigen remains unidentified.

Per the germline V gene, CDR1 is WSHSY and CDR2 is SAAADI. The CDR3 runs to 14 residues. V was clipped by 6 bases and J by 2 bases, with 12 bases between them. The chain uses TRBV10-2 and TRBJ2-3; perhaps TRBD1 as D (6 bases). Here the sequenced sample was peripheral blood, taken 28 days after the second dose of the MenACWY control vaccine. The TCR sequence derives from an adult who received the MenACWY meningococcal vaccine as a control. CDR3 amino acids: CASRPGHLTDTQYF. In nucleotides, the CDR3 is TGCGCCAGCAGGCCGGGACACCTCACAGATACGCAGTATTTT.